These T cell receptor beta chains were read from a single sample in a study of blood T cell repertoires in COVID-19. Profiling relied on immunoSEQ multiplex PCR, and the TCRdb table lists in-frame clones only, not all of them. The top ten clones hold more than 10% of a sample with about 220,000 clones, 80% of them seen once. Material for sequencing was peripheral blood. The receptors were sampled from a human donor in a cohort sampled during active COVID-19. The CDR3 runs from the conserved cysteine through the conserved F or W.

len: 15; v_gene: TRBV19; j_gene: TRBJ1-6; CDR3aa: CASSTGTGVYSPLHF
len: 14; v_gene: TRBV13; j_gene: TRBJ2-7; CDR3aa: CASLHRDPLSEQYF
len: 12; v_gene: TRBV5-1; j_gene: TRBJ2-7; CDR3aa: CASSSSGDEQYF
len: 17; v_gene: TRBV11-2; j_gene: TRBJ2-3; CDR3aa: CASSPPGSGGAIDTQYF
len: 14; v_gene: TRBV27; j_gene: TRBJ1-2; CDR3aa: CASSMGAASYGYTF
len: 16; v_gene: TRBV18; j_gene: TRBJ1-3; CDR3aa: CASSPFRQGLRDTIYF
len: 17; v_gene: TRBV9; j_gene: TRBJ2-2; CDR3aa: CASSRQGGGVSGGELFF
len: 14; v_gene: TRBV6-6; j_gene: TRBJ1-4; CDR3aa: CASTPTAGSEKLFF
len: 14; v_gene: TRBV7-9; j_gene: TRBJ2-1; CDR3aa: CASRSGTSGGEQFF
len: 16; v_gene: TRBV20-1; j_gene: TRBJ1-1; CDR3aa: CSASRGTGSPGAEAFF
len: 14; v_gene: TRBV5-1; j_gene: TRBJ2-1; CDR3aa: CASRTYIDGGEQFF
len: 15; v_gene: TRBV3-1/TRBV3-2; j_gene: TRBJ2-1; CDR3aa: CASSQDPGRGNEQFF
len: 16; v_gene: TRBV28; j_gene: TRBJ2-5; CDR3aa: CASSLFSGGASETQYF
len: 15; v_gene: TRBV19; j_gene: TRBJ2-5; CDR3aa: CASSDVAAPRETQYF